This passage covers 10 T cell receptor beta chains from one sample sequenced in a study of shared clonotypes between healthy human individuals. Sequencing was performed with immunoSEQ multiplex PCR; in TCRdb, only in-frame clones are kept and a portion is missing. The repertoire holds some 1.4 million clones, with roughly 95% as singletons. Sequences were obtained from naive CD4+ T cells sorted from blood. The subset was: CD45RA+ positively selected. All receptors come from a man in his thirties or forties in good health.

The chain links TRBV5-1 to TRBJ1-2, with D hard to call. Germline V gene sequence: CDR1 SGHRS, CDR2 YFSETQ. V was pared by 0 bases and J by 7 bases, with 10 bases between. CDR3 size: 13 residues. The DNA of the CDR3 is TGCGCCAGCAGCTTGGAGGGCTTGGTTGGCTACACCTTC. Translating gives CASSLEGLVGYTF. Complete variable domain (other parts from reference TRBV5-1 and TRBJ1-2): KAGVTQTPRYLIKTRGQQVTLSCSPISGHRSVSWYQQTPGQGLQFLFEYFSETQRNKGNFPGRFSGRQFSNSRSEMNVSTLELGDSALYLCASSLEGLVGYTFGSGTRLTVV.

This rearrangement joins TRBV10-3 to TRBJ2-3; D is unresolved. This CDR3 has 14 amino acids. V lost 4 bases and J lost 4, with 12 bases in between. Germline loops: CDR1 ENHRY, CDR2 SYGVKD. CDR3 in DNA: TGTGCCATCAGTGTGTTGCAGGTCGCAGATACGCAGTATTTT. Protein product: CAISVLQVADTQYF.

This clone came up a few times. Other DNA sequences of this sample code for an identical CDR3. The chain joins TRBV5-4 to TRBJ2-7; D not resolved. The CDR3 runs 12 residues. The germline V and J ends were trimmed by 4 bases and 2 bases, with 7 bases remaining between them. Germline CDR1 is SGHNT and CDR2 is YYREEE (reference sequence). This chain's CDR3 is CASSLDTYEQYF. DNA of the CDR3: TGTGCCAGCAGCCTAGACACCTACGAGCAGTACTTC.

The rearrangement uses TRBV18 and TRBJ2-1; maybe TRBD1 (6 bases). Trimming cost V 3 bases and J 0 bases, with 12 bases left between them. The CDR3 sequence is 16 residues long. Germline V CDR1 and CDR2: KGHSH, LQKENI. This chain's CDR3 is CASSPLDRTSYNEQFF. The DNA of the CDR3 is TGTGCCAGCTCACCGCTGGACAGAACCTCCTACAATGAGCAGTTCTTC.

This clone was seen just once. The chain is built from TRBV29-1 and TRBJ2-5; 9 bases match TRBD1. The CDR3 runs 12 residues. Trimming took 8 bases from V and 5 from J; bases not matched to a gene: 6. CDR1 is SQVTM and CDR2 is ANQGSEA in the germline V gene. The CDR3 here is CSSTGGSETQYF. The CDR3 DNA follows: TGCAGCTCTACAGGGGGCTCGGAGACCCAGTACTTC. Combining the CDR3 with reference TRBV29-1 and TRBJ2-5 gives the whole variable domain SAVISQKPSRDICQRGTSLTIQCQVDSQVTMMFWYRQQPGQSLTLIATANQGSEATYESGFVIDKFPISRPNLTFSTLTVSNMSPEDSSIYLCSSTGGSETQYFGPGTRLLVL.

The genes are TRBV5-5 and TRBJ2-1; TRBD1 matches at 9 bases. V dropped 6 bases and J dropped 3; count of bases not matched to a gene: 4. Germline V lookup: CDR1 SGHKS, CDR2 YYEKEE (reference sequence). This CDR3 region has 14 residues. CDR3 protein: CASTWTGVYNEQFF. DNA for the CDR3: TGTGCCAGCACCTGGACAGGGGTCTACAATGAGCAGTTCTTC.

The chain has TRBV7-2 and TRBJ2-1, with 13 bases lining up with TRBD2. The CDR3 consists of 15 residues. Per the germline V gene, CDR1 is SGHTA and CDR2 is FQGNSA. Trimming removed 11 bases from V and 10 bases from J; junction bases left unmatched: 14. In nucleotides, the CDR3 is TGTGCCTCAAAAGTCGGACTAGCGGGAGTCTGGGAGCAGTTCTTC. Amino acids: CASKVGLAGVWEQFF.

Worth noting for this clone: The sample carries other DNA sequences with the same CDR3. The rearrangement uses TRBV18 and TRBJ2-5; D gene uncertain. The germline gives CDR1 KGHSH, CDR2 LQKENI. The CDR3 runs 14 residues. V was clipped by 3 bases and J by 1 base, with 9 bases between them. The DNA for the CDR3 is TGTGCCAGCTCACCGTCGGCCAGCCAAGAGACCCAGTACTTC. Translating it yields CASSPSASQETQYF. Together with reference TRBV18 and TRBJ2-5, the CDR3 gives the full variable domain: NAGVMQNPRHLVRRRGQEARLRCSPMKGHSHVYWYRQLPEEGLKFMVYLQKENIIDESGMPKERFSAEFPKEGPSILRIQQVVRGDSAAYFCASSPSASQETQYFGPGTRLLVL.

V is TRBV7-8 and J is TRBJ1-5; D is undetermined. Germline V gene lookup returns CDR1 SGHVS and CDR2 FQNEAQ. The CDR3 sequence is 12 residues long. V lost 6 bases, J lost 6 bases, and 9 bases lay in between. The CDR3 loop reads CASSPGIQPQHF. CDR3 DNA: TGTGCCAGCAGTCCTGGGATTCAGCCCCAGCATTTT.

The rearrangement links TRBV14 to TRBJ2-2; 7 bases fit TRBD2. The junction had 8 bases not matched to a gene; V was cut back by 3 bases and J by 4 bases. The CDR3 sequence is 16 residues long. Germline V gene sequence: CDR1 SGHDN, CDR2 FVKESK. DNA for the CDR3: TGTGCCAGCAGCCACCGGGGGGTCGTTTCCACCGGGGAGCTGTTTTTT. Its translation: CASSHRGVVSTGELFF.